Each of the 16 T cell receptor beta chains below was sequenced from the same sample in a study of low-dose radiotherapy and immunotherapy resistance in tumors. Both TCRalpha and TCRbeta chains were reverse transcribed with V-gene-specific primers. For amplifying TCRs, the PCR ran for approximately 18 cycles with Phusion, which was used together with a constant-region primer and the adapter on the V primers. MiXCR, run by TCRdb on the reads, gives a single entry per CDR3 protein. This sample has about 14,000 distinct CDR3 sequences, with under 80% found just once. Every receptor here comes from a human donor with advanced metastatic prostate, ovarian, gallbladder or colorectal cancer (not recorded which). This table probably holds off-target reads from a library built for another chain.

The chain uses TRBV20-1 and TRBJ2-5; D is unresolved. Germline values: CDR1 DFQATT, CDR2 SNEGSKA (reference sequence). V lost 6 bases and J lost 4, with 12 bases in between. The CDR3 sequence is 12 residues long. DNA for the CDR3: TGCAGTGCGCAGGACCAGCGAGAGACCCAGTACTTC. It encodes CSAQDQRETQYF.

The rearrangement uses TRBV18 and TRBJ1-1; 8 positions match TRBD1. The germline gives CDR1 KGHSH, CDR2 LQKENI. The CDR3 extends over 14 amino acids. V lost 5 bases, J lost 1 base, and 3 bases stayed unmatched. The CDR3 DNA sequence: TGTGCCAGCTCAGACAGGGGACAGAACACTGAAGCTTTCTTT. As protein: CASSDRGQNTEAFF.

The V call is TRBV3-1, the J call TRBJ2-3; 14 bases match TRBD2. Germline CDR1 and CDR2: LGHDT and YNNKEL (reference sequence). CDR3 length equals 16 residues. V gave up 4 bases and J gave up 5 bases; unmatched junction bases: 5. The DNA of the CDR3 is TGTGCCAGCAGCCCCCGGACTAGCGGGGGGATAGATACGCAGTATTTT. Amino acid sequence: CASSPRTSGGIDTQYF.

The chain couples TRBV2 to TRBJ2-2, with a weak D call TRBD1 (5 bases). This CDR3 has 18 residues. From germline, CDR1 is SNHLY and CDR2 FYNNEI. V lost 6 bases to trimming and J lost 1 base, with 21 bases between them. This CDR3 reads CASSPRTRRGGNTGELFF. The CDR3 DNA is TGTGCCAGCAGCCCACGCACGAGAAGGGGCGGGAACACCGGGGAGCTGTTTTTT.

This clonotype has a handful of counts. The chain couples TRBV6-6 to TRBJ1-3; D is undetermined. CDR1 is MNHNY and CDR2 is SVGAGI in the germline V gene (reference sequence). Trimming took off 0 bases at V and 7 bases at J, with 19 bases between the two ends. The CDR3 runs 17 residues. The CDR3 region has the DNA TGTGCCAGCAGTTACTCCGTAACAAGTCCCAAAGGGAACACCATATATTTT. Amino acids: CASSYSVTSPKGNTIYF.

The chain uses TRBV7-2 and TRBJ1-2; unclear D gene. V shed 5 bases and J shed 0 bases, with 16 bases lying between them. The CDR3 totals 16 residues. Germline CDR1 SGHTA, CDR2 FQGNSA. The CDR3 reads CASSPRTGKANYGYTF. The CDR3 DNA follows: TGTGCCAGCAGCCCTCGGACGGGAAAAGCTAACTATGGCTACACCTTC.

This clonotype was picked up a small number of times. The chain joins TRBV4-1 to TRBJ2-7; 10 bases are a match to TRBD1. J was trimmed by 3 bases and V by 1 base; bases with no gene match: 6. The CDR3 is 16 residues long. The V gene's germline CDR1 is MGHRA and CDR2 YSYEKL. Written as DNA, the CDR3 is TGCGCCAGCAGCCAAGGGGGGGGGACAGGGGTCTACGAGCAGTACTTC. It codes for CASSQGGGTGVYEQYF.

This rearrangement joins TRBV6-1 to TRBJ1-5; D may be TRBD1 (6 bases). The V and J ends lost 6 bases and 3 bases respectively, with 21 bases between them. The CDR3 has 17 amino acids. Germline values: CDR1 MNHNS, CDR2 SASEGT. The CDR3 DNA reads TGTGCCAGCAGCCGCTTTTTAGGGGACACTACCAATCAGCCCCAGCATTTT. Protein sequence: CASSRFLGDTTNQPQHF.

This chain joins TRBV5-6 and TRBJ2-3, with no clear D. The V and J ends lost 4 bases and 2 bases respectively, with 11 bases between them. Germline V gene data show CDR1 as SGHDT and CDR2 as YYEEEE. The CDR3 has 14 residues. The DNA for the CDR3 is TGTGCCAGCAGCCGCGGTTGGGTCACAGATACGCAGTATTTT. As protein: CASSRGWVTDTQYF.

The chain uses TRBV12-3 or TRBV12-4 and TRBJ2-5, with 9 bases fitting TRBD2. Trimming at V came to 1 base and at J to 1 base, leaving 1 base not matched to a gene. The CDR3 contains 15 residues. The CDR3 region has the DNA TGTGCCAGCAGTTTAGAGCGGGGGGTCCAAGAGACCCAGTACTTC. Protein product: CASSLERGVQETQYF.

The chain employs TRBV12-3 or TRBV12-4 and TRBJ1-2; TRBD1 matches at 7 bases. This CDR3 contains 15 residues. Trimming took 6 bases from V and 5 from J; bases not matched to a gene: 12. The CDR3 loop is CASSYSGTVNYGYTF. In DNA, the CDR3 is TGTGCCAGCAGCTATTCCGGGACAGTTAATTATGGCTACACCTTC.

V and J are TRBV4-2 and TRBJ2-2; tentatively, D is TRBD2 (6 bases). The CDR3 length is 15 residues. The germline V gene has CDR1 LGHNA and CDR2 YNFKEQ. V was trimmed by 4 bases and J by 1 base, leaving 10 bases between them. The CDR3 region is CASSPRLENTGELFF. The CDR3 DNA is TGTGCCAGCAGCCCGAGACTAGAGAACACCGGGGAGCTGTTTTTT.

This chain joins TRBV18 and TRBJ1-2; TRBD1 is a possible D gene (6 bases). V shed 8 bases and J shed 0 bases, with 16 bases lying between them. Germline assignment: CDR1 KGHSH and CDR2 LQKENI. The CDR3 sequence is 15 residues long. CDR3 DNA sequence: TGTGCCAGCGCCTCTGGGACACCTTCTAACTATGGCTACACCTTC. This codes for CASASGTPSNYGYTF.

The DNA of the CDR3 is TGTGCCAGCAGTGAAGGTGCTTGGGACAGGGGTACCCACGAGCAGTACTTC. This codes for CASSEGAWDRGTHEQYF. This chain links TRBV6-2 or TRBV6-3 with TRBJ2-7; 10 nucleotides agree with TRBD1. The CDR3 loop spans 17 amino acids. V dropped 5 bases and J dropped 5; count of bases not matched to a gene: 15. In germline, CDR1 is MNHEY, CDR2 SVGEGT.

The rearrangement links TRBV5-6 to TRBJ2-1; D might be TRBD2 (6 bases). V was pared by 3 bases and J by 0 bases, with 10 bases between. CDR1 and CDR2 (germline): SGHDT, YYEEEE. The CDR3 contains 15 residues. The CDR3, as DNA: TGTGCCAGCAGCTCTCGGCGGGGCTCCTACAATGAGCAGTTCTTC. It encodes CASSSRRGSYNEQFF.

The chain links TRBV5-4 to TRBJ1-1, with D uncertain. This CDR3 has 13 amino acids. V was cut by 4 bases and J by 8 bases, with 15 bases left in between. CDR1 and CDR2 (germline): SGHNT, YYREEE (reference sequence). The CDR3 nucleotides read TGTGCCAGCAGCACCCAGGCTTGGACGGAAGCTTTCTTT. This gives the protein CASSTQAWTEAFF.